This T cell receptor beta chain comes out of a study of CD8+CD57+ T cells in acquired aplastic anemia. At the level of the study: The average for DNA from sorted CD4+ and CD8+ cells was roughly 3 ug. Study-level results: Sharing between patients and controls was observed for over 25 CD8+ CDR3 sequences. Patients and healthy controls showed no significant CD8+ Simpson's diversity difference.

As concerns this clonotype: Antigen specificity is unknown.

This CDR3 spans 15 amino acids. From germline, CDR1 is MGHDK and CDR2 SYGVNS. V dropped 5 bases and J dropped 4 bases, with 15 bases sitting between them. The template for TCR beta VDJ and CDR3 sequence profiling was genomic DNA. Via MiXCR, TCRdb re-called the reads, giving one row per CDR3 protein. The sample holds hundreds of thousands of distinct CDR3 sequences, roughly 50% seen once. The V and J genes are TRBV25-1 and TRBJ2-1, with D perhaps given as TRBD1 or TRBD2 (6 bases each). The sample consisted of sorted CD4+, CD8+, or CD8+CD57+ T cells (not recorded which) from PBMCs. The receptor's source is a human donor with severe aplastic anemia or a healthy control (not recorded which). CDR3 nucleotides: TGTGCCAGCAGTTTAGGGGGGCGCGGTTACAATGAGCAGTTCTTC. Its translation is CASSLGGRGYNEQFF.